The 9 T cell receptor beta chains given below trace back to one sample, sequenced in a study of regulatory T cells in long-lasting Graves disease. In building TCR beta libraries, iRepertoire HTBI primers were used together with Arm-PCR of CDR3 regions. TCRdb called the multiplex PCR reads again in MiXCR, with one record for every CDR3 protein. The sample records 350,000 to 450,000 distinct CDR3 sequences, roughly 20% being singletons. Documented time point: persistent/refractory GD, antithyroid drugs over 5 years with positive TRAb. Construction of the TCR library relied on RNA isolated from PBMCs. Material: peripheral blood mononuclear cells (PBMCs), obtained when the disease was refractory, from a patient treated with antithyroid drugs. Receptors originate from a female donor with Graves disease.

This clonotype showed up many times. The J gene is TRBJ1-1, the V gene TRBV7-2, with TRBD1 matching 7 bases. This CDR3 region has 15 residues. Germline V gene sequence: CDR1 SGHTA, CDR2 FQGNSA. Trimming cost V 5 bases and J 3 bases; bases outside gene matches: 9. DNA of the CDR3: TGTGCCAGCAGCATACCAGGGGGAGCGGACACTGAAGCTTTCTTT. This translates into CASSIPGGADTEAFF.

The table lists this clonotype with many counts. The V call is TRBV28, the J call TRBJ1-5; D unresolved. This CDR3 spans 13 amino acids. Trimming pared 3 bases from V and 2 bases from J, leaving 5 bases between. In germline, CDR1 is MDHEN, CDR2 SYDVKM. The DNA of the CDR3 is TGTGCCAGCAGTTTGGGTCGCAATCAGCCCCAGCATTTT. The encoded protein is CASSLGRNQPQHF.

The chain has TRBV5-1 and TRBJ2-3, with a tentative D call TRBD1 (6 bases). V was pared by 4 bases and J by 1 base, with 16 bases between. The CDR3 length is 16 residues. CDR1 SGHRS and CDR2 YFSETQ come from the germline V gene. This CDR3 is CASSTLQGAGTDTQYF. The CDR3 DNA follows: TGCGCCAGCAGCACCCTACAGGGAGCGGGCACAGATACGCAGTATTTT.

The rearrangement uses TRBV18 and TRBJ2-1, with D unclear. Trimming left V 6 bases short and J 10 bases short, with 16 bases between. CDR1 is KGHSH, CDR2 LQKENI, per germline. The CDR3 sequence is 13 residues long. This chain's CDR3 is CASSPGPAREQFF. DNA of the CDR3: TGTGCCAGCTCCCCCGGGCCGGCGAGGGAGCAGTTCTTC.

The table lists this clonotype with a few counts. The rearrangement links TRBV7-9 to TRBJ2-2; D gene ambiguous. Looked up from germline, CDR1 is SEHNR and CDR2 is FQNEAQ (reference sequence). The CDR3 is made up of 13 amino acids. The V end was cut by 5 bases, the J end by 6 bases, with 10 bases between. For the CDR3, the DNA is TGTGCCAGCAGCCCATCGGGCCCCGGGGAGCTGTTTTTT. Translating it yields CASSPSGPGELFF. Using reference TRBV7-9 and TRBJ2-2 for the parts outside the CDR3, the full variable domain is DTGVSQNPRHKITKRGQNVTFRCDPISEHNRLYWYRQTLGQGPEFLTYFQNEAQLEKSRLLSDRFSAERPKGSFSTLEIQRTEQGDSAMYLCASSPSGPGELFFGEGSRLTVL.

This chain joins TRBV7-2 and TRBJ2-3, with 7 positions matching TRBD2. The V and J ends lost 9 bases and 11 bases, in that order; junction bases with no gene match: 17. CDR3 length equals 14 residues. Germline V CDR1 and CDR2: SGHTA, FQGNSA. The CDR3 is CASKSWDYPYEQYF. CDR3 bases: TGTGCCAGTAAAAGTTGGGACTATCCGTATGAGCAGTATTTT. The entire variable domain, with the rest obtained from reference TRBV7-2 and TRBJ2-3, is as follows: GAGVSQSPSNKVTEKGKDVELRCDPISGHTALYWYRQSLGQGLEFLIYFQGNSAPDKSGLPSDRFSAERTGGSVSTLTIQRTQQEDSAVYLCASKSWDYPYEQYFGPGTRLTVL.

J is TRBJ1-1 and V is TRBV29-1, with 8 bases aligning to TRBD1. The CDR3 has 14 amino acids. V shed 2 bases, J shed 5 bases, and the junction held 7 bases outside the gene matches. The V gene's germline CDR1 is SQVTM and CDR2 ANQGSEA. The CDR3 nucleotides are TGCAGCGTTGAACAACGGACAGGGCGGACTGAAGCTTTCTTT. Translating it yields CSVEQRTGRTEAFF.

This clonotype was seen at least ten times. The DNA for the CDR3 is TGTGCCAGCAGCTTCCTGGGTAGCGGGAGTGGTGGGGCAGAGACCCAGTACTTC. It yields the protein CASSFLGSGSGGAETQYF. The V gene is TRBV7-2, the J gene TRBJ2-5, with 9 bases lining up with TRBD2. Looked up from germline, CDR1 is SGHTA and CDR2 is FQGNSA. V shed 3 bases, J shed 4 bases, and the junction held 15 bases outside the gene matches. CDR3 length: 18 residues. Supplemented by reference TRBV7-2 and TRBJ2-5, the full variable domain reads GAGVSQSPSNKVTEKGKDVELRCDPISGHTALYWYRQSLGQGLEFLIYFQGNSAPDKSGLPSDRFSAERTGGSVSTLTIQRTQQEDSAVYLCASSFLGSGSGGAETQYFGPGTRLLVL.

This clonotype showed up many times. CDR3 bases: TGTGCCAGCAGCCAGGTGGGGCTAGGTGAAGCTTTCTTT. Amino acids: CASSQVGLGEAFF. The V call is TRBV16, the J call TRBJ1-1; D is perhaps TRBD1 (5 bases). CDR1 and CDR2 from the germline V gene are KGHSY and FQNENV. Deletions cut 3 bases from V and 7 bases from J, with 12 bases between. The CDR3 has 13 residues.